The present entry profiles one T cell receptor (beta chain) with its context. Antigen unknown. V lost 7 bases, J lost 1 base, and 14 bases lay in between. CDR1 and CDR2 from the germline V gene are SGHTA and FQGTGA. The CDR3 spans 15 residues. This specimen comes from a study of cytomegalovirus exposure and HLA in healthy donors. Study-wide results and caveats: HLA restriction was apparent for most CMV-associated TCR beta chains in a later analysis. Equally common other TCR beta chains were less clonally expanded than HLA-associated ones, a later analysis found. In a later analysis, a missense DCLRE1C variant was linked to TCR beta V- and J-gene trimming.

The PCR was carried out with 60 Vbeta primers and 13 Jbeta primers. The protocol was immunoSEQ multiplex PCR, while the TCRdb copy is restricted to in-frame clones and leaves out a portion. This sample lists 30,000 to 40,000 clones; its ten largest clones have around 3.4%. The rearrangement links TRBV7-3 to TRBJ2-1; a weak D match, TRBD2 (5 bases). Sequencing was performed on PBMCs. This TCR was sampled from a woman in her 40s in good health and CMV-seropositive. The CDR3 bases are TGTGCCAGCACCCCGGGCGGGTCTTCCTACAATGAGCAGTTCTTC. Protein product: CASTPGGSSYNEQFF.